The next 13 T cell receptor beta chains were all read from a single sample in a study of T-cell reconstitution after alpha-beta-depleted transplantation in children. The library targeted TCRbeta and was prepared with unique molecular identifiers. Each CDR3 protein is one row after TCRdb ran MiXCR on the PCR reads. The sample lists 120,000 to 150,000 distinct CDR3 sequences, 8.5% to 10% occurring once. The specimen was PBMCs, mostly from graft donor cells, collected 180 days after TCRalphabeta/CD19-depleted stem cell transplant. These receptors came from a female patient aged 2-10 years who had a stem cell transplant for congenital amegakaryocytic thrombocytopenia, so the T cells may come from the graft donor.

This clonotype showed up many times. The CDR3 spells CASSQGFPYEQYF. CDR3 nucleotides: TGTGCCAGCAGCCAGGGATTTCCCTACGAGCAGTACTTC. The chain carries TRBV7-2 and TRBJ2-7; TRBD1 might be the D (5 bases). CDR3 length: 13 amino acids. Trimming removed 5 bases from V and 2 bases from J, with 10 bases in between. The germline V gene has CDR1 SGHTA and CDR2 FQGNSA.

This rearrangement joins TRBV7-2 to TRBJ2-2, with D uncertain. V lost 5 bases and J 7 bases, leaving 17 bases between the germline ends. The CDR3 sequence is 15 residues long. Per the germline V gene, CDR1 is SGHTA and CDR2 is FQGNSA. The CDR3 DNA reads TGTGCCAGCAGCCGGAAGGTCCGTGGGGACGGGGAGCTGTTTTTT. Encoded protein: CASSRKVRGDGELFF.

Concerning this clonotype: One junction end disagrees with the germline gene, perhaps due to a read error. V is TRBV12-3 or TRBV12-4 and J is TRBJ2-7; a possible D gene is TRBD2 (5 bases). This CDR3 comprises 15 residues. The CDR3 DNA reads as TGTGCCAGGAGTTCTCAAACTAGGGATTTCTACGAGCAGTACTTC. It specifies CARSSQTRDFYEQYF.

This clonotype was counted many times. V gene TRBV29-1 combines with J gene TRBJ1-1, with D perhaps matching TRBD1 (5 bases). This CDR3 region has 14 residues. With 5 bases removed from V and 1 base from J, the gap between germline ends came to 14 bases. CDR1 SQVTM and CDR2 ANQGSEA come from the germline V gene. CDR3 DNA: TGCAGCGTTAAGGGACTTTTCACGAACACTGAAGCTTTCTTT. Translation gives CSVKGLFTNTEAFF.

The table lists this clonotype with many counts. This sequence joins TRBV20-1 and TRBJ1-2; D gene ambiguous. Trimming took off 0 bases at V and 10 bases at J, with 6 bases between the two ends. The CDR3 consists of 10 residues. Germline CDR1 DFQATT, CDR2 SNEGSKA (reference sequence). CDR3 nucleotides: TGCAGTGCTAGAGATAGGGCCTACACCTTC. This codes for CSARDRAYTF.

This clonotype turned up a few times. The chain combines TRBV2 with TRBJ2-2; 7 bases are a match to TRBD1. V trimming: 9 bases; J trimming: 5 bases; junction bases outside the gene matches: 6. Germline V CDR1 and CDR2: SNHLY, FYNNEI. The CDR3 has 13 amino acids. The CDR3 nucleotides are TGTGCCAGTAGGGACAGAGAGACCGGGGAGCTGTTTTTT. Protein: CASRDRETGELFF.

This clonotype occurred many times. This sequence joins TRBV20-1 and TRBJ1-4; TRBD1 is a possible D gene (6 bases). With 1 base removed from V and 2 bases from J, the gap between germline ends came to 11 bases. CDR3 length equals 15 residues. Germline V lookup: CDR1 DFQATT, CDR2 SNEGSKA (reference sequence). The CDR3 nucleotides read TGCAGTGCTAGAGGCGGGGGCAGCACTAATGAAAAACTGTTTTTT. This codes for CSARGGGSTNEKLFF.

This clonotype has at least ten counts. The CDR3 loop reads CASSLVGVLGRTEAFF. For the CDR3, the DNA is TGCGCCAGCAGCTTGGTAGGGGTCCTAGGGAGGACTGAAGCTTTCTTT. The chain recombines TRBV5-1 with TRBJ1-1, with TRBD1 as a possible D gene (5 bases). There are 16 residues in the CDR3. Trimming removed 0 bases from V and 5 bases from J, with 17 bases in between. Germline V CDR1 and CDR2: SGHRS, YFSETQ.

This clonotype was counted at least ten times. The J gene is TRBJ1-3, the V gene TRBV28, with a tentative D call TRBD1 (5 bases). This CDR3 spans 14 amino acids. Germline loops: CDR1 MDHEN, CDR2 SYDVKM. V was cut by 6 bases and J by 5 bases, with 14 bases left in between. The chain's CDR3 is CASRSGTPRNTIYF. CDR3 in DNA: TGTGCCAGCAGATCCGGGACCCCGCGAAACACCATATATTTT.

This clonotype has at least ten counts. The rearrangement uses TRBV20-1 and TRBJ1-1, with 7 bases identical to TRBD1. Germline V gives CDR1 DFQATT, CDR2 SNEGSKA (reference sequence). CDR3 size: 13 residues. V shed 6 bases and J 5 bases; nucleotides not matched to a gene: 9. The CDR3 protein is CSAWEGAWTEAFF. For the CDR3, the DNA is TGCAGTGCCTGGGAGGGGGCGTGGACTGAAGCTTTCTTT.

The rearrangement joins TRBV20-1 to TRBJ2-2, with D perhaps TRBD2 (5 bases). The CDR3 consists of 14 residues. The germline V gene has CDR1 DFQATT and CDR2 SNEGSKA (reference sequence). CDR3 DNA: TGCAGCACTTCCAGGACTTCTAACACCGGGGAGCTGTTTTTT. It specifies CSTSRTSNTGELFF.

The chain combines TRBV5-5 with TRBJ2-2; no reliable D call. V lost 7 bases to trimming and J lost 1 base, with 14 bases between them. Germline CDR1 SGHKS, CDR2 YYEKEE (reference sequence). The CDR3 has 15 amino acids. The CDR3 loop is CASGPRVLNTGELFF. CDR3 in DNA: TGTGCCAGCGGCCCTAGGGTCCTGAACACCGGGGAGCTGTTTTTT. The full variable domain, completed using reference TRBV5-5 and TRBJ2-2, is DAGVTQSPTHLIKTRGQQVTLRCSPISGHKSVSWYQQVLGQGPQFIFQYYEKEERGRGNFPDRFSARQFPNYSSELNVNALLLGDSALYLCASGPRVLNTGELFFGEGSRLTVL.

This clonotype was recorded at least ten times. CDR3 loop: CASSQYGSYEQYF. In DNA form, the CDR3 reads TGTGCCAGCAGCCAGTACGGCTCCTACGAGCAGTACTTC. The chain joins TRBV14 to TRBJ2-7; D is unresolved. V was shortened by 3 bases and J by 0 bases, with 6 bases between the two germline ends. Germline CDR1 and CDR2: SGHDN and FVKESK. CDR3 size: 13 residues.